This entry features one T cell receptor (beta chain) sequence. This clonotype occurred a few times. Its antigen is still unknown. No base-level quality is on record; no much larger clone is a single base apart. This sample is part of a study of CD8 T cells in ankylosing spondylitis (dated by TCRdb to the late 2010s). Looking at the study overall: T cell receptor beta repertoires were profiled in healthy donors and ankylosing spondylitis patients so that disease-linked TCR variants could be found. The whole study cohort included 108 healthy donors and about two dozen ankylosing spondylitis patients. Peripheral blood was sampled, and synovial fluid was also collected from ankylosing spondylitis patients.

The full study reports these points: Some motif variants had previously been reported in the synovial fluid and blood of reactive arthritis patients, which suggests shared mechanisms of disease initiation. A TCR beta motif of fewer than 10 highly homologous amino acid variants appeared characteristic of blood from ankylosing spondylitis patients. A CD8+ phenotype was shown by the disease-linked clones, which were found at relatively low frequencies in peripheral blood. Significant enrichment of the disease-linked clones was reported in matched synovial fluid samples from ankylosing spondylitis patients.

Reading from cysteine to phenylalanine, the CDR3 counts 13 amino acids. Only the CDR3 DNA stays, 39 bases, in frame from base 1. According to the germline V gene (reference sequence), CDR1 reads DFQATT and CDR2 reads SNEGSKA. Trimming leaves V shorter by 4 bases and J shorter by 6 bases, with the junction holding 3 bases beyond the gene matches. Sequencing used an Illumina HiSeq 2500. Quantitative 5'-RACE with molecular barcodes was used to prepare TCR beta libraries. Per the source publication's procedure: Disease-linked TCR variants were identified with a new computational method built on a probabilistic model of VDJ rearrangement. Through fastp at Q25 and MiXCR, TCRdb rebuilt clones from the public reads, retaining in-frame beta chains. Each entry is one CDR3 protein sequence, shown with its most common DNA and genes. TCRdb assigned the V and J calls; the authors' analysis was not used. This sample has around 450,000 distinct CDR3 sequences in its table, and more than 25% of those were observed once. The ten largest clones represent roughly 0.9% of the sample.

The sequence is built from TRBV20-1 and TRBJ1-6; 7 bases in the junction line up with TRBD1. This sequence originates from a male donor with ankylosing spondylitis. Sequencing was performed on blood, either unsorted or a sorted T cell fraction (not recorded which). The CDR3 amino acid sequence is: CSATTGTNSPLHF. At the DNA level, the sequence is TGCAGTGCTACGACAGGGACTAATTCACCCCTCCACTTT.